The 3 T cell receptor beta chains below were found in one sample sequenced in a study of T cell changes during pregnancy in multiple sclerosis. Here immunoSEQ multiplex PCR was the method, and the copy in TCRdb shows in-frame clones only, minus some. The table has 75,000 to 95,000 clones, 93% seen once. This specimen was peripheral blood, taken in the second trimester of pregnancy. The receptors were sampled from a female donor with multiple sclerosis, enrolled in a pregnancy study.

DNA of the CDR3: TGTGCCTGGAGTGACAGCATGAACACTGAAGCTTTCTTT. Residues: CAWSDSMNTEAFF. The gene calls are TRBV30 and TRBJ1-1; D not certain. The CDR3 covers 13 residues. Trimming pared 1 base from V and 0 bases from J, leaving 6 bases between. Germline-derived CDR1 and CDR2 are GTSNPN and SVGIG (reference sequence).

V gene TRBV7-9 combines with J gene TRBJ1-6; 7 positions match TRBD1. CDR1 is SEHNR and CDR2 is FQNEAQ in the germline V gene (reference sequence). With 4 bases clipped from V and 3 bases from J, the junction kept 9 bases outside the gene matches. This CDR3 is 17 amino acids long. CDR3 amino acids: CASSSLRGSSYNSPLHF. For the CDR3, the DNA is TGTGCCAGCAGCTCCCTCAGGGGGTCTAGCTATAATTCACCCCTCCACTTT.

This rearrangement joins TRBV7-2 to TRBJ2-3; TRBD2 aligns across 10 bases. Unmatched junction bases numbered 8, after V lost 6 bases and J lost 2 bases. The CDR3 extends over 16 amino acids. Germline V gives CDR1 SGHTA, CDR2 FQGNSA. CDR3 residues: CASRQSSGGPTDTQYF. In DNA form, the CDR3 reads TGTGCCAGCAGGCAGTCTAGCGGGGGCCCCACAGATACGCAGTATTTT. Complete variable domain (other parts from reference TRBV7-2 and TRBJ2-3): GAGVSQSPSNKVTEKGKDVELRCDPISGHTALYWYRQSLGQGLEFLIYFQGNSAPDKSGLPSDRFSAERTGGSVSTLTIQRTQQEDSAVYLCASRQSSGGPTDTQYFGPGTRLTVL.